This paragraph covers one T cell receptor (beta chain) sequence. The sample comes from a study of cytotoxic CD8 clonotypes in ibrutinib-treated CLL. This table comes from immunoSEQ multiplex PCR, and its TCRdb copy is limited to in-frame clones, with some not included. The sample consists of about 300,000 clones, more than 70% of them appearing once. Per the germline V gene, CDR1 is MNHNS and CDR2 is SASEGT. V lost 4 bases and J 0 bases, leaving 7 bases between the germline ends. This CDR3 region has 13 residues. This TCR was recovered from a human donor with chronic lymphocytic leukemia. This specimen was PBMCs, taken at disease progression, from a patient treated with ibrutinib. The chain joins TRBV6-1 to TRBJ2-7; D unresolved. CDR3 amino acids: CASSAGSSYEQYF. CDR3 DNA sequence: TGTGCCAGCAGTGCGGGCAGCTCCTACGAGCAGTACTTC.